This T cell receptor (beta chain) was identified during a study of spatial heterogeneity in lung cancer (dated by TCRdb to between 2017 and 2020). Study-wide context: Donors were over 60 patients with early-stage, untreated non-small cell lung cancer from the lung TRACERx cohort. The study quantitatively compared TCR alpha and beta repertoires across multiple tumor regions, matched nontumor lung and blood in non-small cell lung cancer. Follow-up PBMC samples were sequenced whenever the samples were available, and the median time to follow-up was approximately 2 years after resection. Beta-chain transcripts were consistently detected in greater numbers than alpha-chain transcripts, which likely reflects a higher abundance of beta-chain transcripts. Nonsynonymous mutation counts, determined by whole-exome sequencing of tumor tissue, were related to TCR repertoire features. In the raw uncorrected reads, each unique combination of TCR and UMI appeared on average more than ten times. At surgery, hundreds of tumor regions, 63 to 70 matched nontumor lung samples and 45 to 60 PBMC samples were TCR-sequenced for both alpha and beta chains.

Broader findings and caveats from the paper: Ubiquitous expanded tumor TCRs were found in blood more often at tumor resection than at routine follow-up. Additional single-cell paired TCR alpha and beta sequencing was considered necessary to confirm, at a functional level, the hypothesis that regional TCRs recognize regional mutations. Comparisons of baseline and follow-up blood repertoires included only approximately 14 patients.

As encoded in the germline V gene (reference sequence), CDR1 is SEHNR while CDR2 is FQNEAQ. V is reduced by 1 base and J by 7 bases, leaving a spacing of 8 bases between them. The CDR3 holds 13 amino acids from the cysteine to the phenylalanine. Of all the DNA, just the CDR3 is kept, 39 bases in frame from base 1. The intended sense of this specimen's time point label: blood at routine non-recurrence follow-up after resection. Whole RNA extracted from tumor and nontumor lung tissue, or from cryopreserved PBMC samples, was used for TCR sequencing without cell sorting. Only patients for whom sufficient RNA was available from at least two tumor regions were selected for TCR sequencing. This clonotype was seen ten or more times. It lacks a known antigen. Nothing much larger sits one base from this clone, and base qualities are not available. Library prep was done by 5' RACE. Sequenced on a NextSeq 500. To allow correction of PCR and sequencing errors, the TCR library protocol tagged every TCR cDNA molecule with a unique molecular identifier. In the source study's methods: Decombinator tools were used for TCR identification, UMI-based error correction and CDR3 extraction. TCRs above a frequency of 2 per 1,000, corresponding to the top 1% of the tumor frequency distribution, were defined as expanded. Rényi diversity was computed with the R vegan package after subsampling each repertoire 100 times to 5,000 TCRs. CDR3 similarity networks were constructed using string-kernel similarity of amino acid triplets, with links drawn between CDR3s whose pairwise similarity was above 0.82. The public sequencing data were trimmed at Q25 with fastp and processed into clonotypes with MiXCR by TCRdb, which kept only in-frame beta chains. Rows with a matching CDR3 protein are joined into one entry that keeps the most common DNA and genes. The V and J calls were not made by the authors but by TCRdb's processing. For this sample the table gives 45,000 to 55,000 distinct CDR3 sequences, of which over 9.5% were detected only once. The ten most abundant clones make up 32% of the sample.

The clonotype originates from a male donor with early-stage non-small cell lung cancer. The chain joins TRBV7-9 to TRBJ1-5, and TRBD1 may be the D gene, going by 5 matching bases. The sequences come from PBMCs, collected at follow-up. CDR3 region: CASSLEGPQPQHF. At the DNA level, the sequence is TGTGCCAGCAGCTTAGAGGGACCCCAGCCCCAGCATTTT.